These 7 T cell receptor beta chains were sequenced from one sample in a study of control samples from healthy donors and cancer patients. The table came from immunoSEQ multiplex PCR; TCRdb's copy has only in-frame clones and leaves some out. The profile covers around 70,000 clones, with approximately 94% appearing a single time and under 3.5% taken by the ten largest. Input material: blood. The source is a woman in her thirties in good health.

V usage is TRBV7-2 and J usage is TRBJ1-1, with D unclear. Germline V gene lookup returns CDR1 SGHTA and CDR2 FQGNSA. V shed 6 bases and J shed 5 bases, with 22 bases lying between them. The CDR3 loop spans 16 amino acids. CDR3 sequence: CASRSIKGTRRTEAFF. CDR3 coding DNA: TGTGCCAGCAGATCAATTAAGGGAACAAGGAGGACTGAAGCTTTCTTT. The full variable domain, rest sourced from reference TRBV7-2 and TRBJ1-1, is GAGVSQSPSNKVTEKGKDVELRCDPISGHTALYWYRQSLGQGLEFLIYFQGNSAPDKSGLPSDRFSAERTGGSVSTLTIQRTQQEDSAVYLCASRSIKGTRRTEAFFGQGTRLTVV.

This clone was seen a single time. The gene calls are TRBV2 and TRBJ1-6; a possible D gene is TRBD1 (5 bases). V lost 11 bases to trimming and J lost 8 bases, with 16 bases between them. This CDR3 region has 13 residues. Germline CDR1 SNHLY, CDR2 FYNNEI. CDR3 coding DNA: TGTGCCTTAAGGGGCACGGGGCATTCACCCCTCCACTTT. Amino acid sequence: CALRGTGHSPLHF.

The V call is TRBV18, the J call TRBJ1-6; 11 positions agree with TRBD1. The germline CDR1 and CDR2 sequences are KGHSH and LQKENI. With V trimmed by 5 bases and J by 10 bases, 4 bases remained unmatched. The CDR3 is 14 amino acids. In nucleotides, the CDR3 is TGTGCCAGCTCATCGGACAGGGGGCAATCACCCCTCCACTTT. Translated, it gives CASSSDRGQSPLHF.

This sequence joins TRBV28 and TRBJ1-2; D may be TRBD1 (5 bases). Germline CDR1 MDHEN, CDR2 SYDVKM. CDR3 length: 13 residues. V lost 7 bases to trimming and J lost 5 bases, with 14 bases between them. The CDR3 sequence: CASTAGGDYGYTF. DNA for the CDR3: TGTGCCAGCACCGCCGGGGGGGATTATGGCTACACCTTC.

This clone has just one count. This chain links TRBV6-4 with TRBJ1-2; TRBD1 is a possible D gene (5 bases). Germline CDR1 reads MRHNA; CDR2 reads SNTAGT. The V and J ends lost 5 bases and 1 base respectively, with 8 bases between them. The CDR3 runs to 13 residues. The CDR3 loop reads CASSRGVNYGYTF. CDR3 in DNA: TGTGCCAGCAGTCGGGGGGTTAACTATGGCTACACCTTC.

The rearrangement uses TRBV6-5 and TRBJ2-1, with TRBD2 as a possible D gene (6 bases). There are 14 residues in the CDR3. Trimming left V 4 bases short and J 3 bases short, with 10 bases between. Germline lookup yields CDR1 MNHEY and CDR2 SVGAGI. DNA for the CDR3: TGTGCCAGCAGTTCGCGGGGCCGCTACAATGAGCAGTTCTTC. Translating gives CASSSRGRYNEQFF.

The genes are TRBV19 and TRBJ1-2; D is ambiguous. This CDR3 contains 13 residues. The germline CDR1 and CDR2 sequences are LNHDA and SQIVND (reference sequence). V was pared by 8 bases and J by 4 bases, with 14 bases between. In DNA, the CDR3 is TGTGCCAGTTTGTTGGGTGCAGGCTATGGCTACACCTTC. Protein product: CASLLGAGYGYTF. Full variable domain (missing parts from reference TRBV19 and TRBJ1-2): DGGITQSPKYLFRKEGQNVTLSCEQNLNHDAMYWYRQDPGQGLRLIYYSQIVNDFQKGDIAEGYSVSREKKESFPLTVTSAQKNPTAFYLCASLLGAGYGYTFGSGTRLTVV.